What follows describes a single T cell receptor beta chain. The data derive from a study of control samples from healthy donors and cancer patients. Assay: immunoSEQ multiplex PCR; the TCRdb copy retains only in-frame clones and omits some. This table has about 120,000 clones, 70% to 90% appearing once. The germline CDR1 and CDR2 sequences are MNHNS and SASEGT. V trimming: 3 bases; J trimming: 2 bases; junction bases outside the gene matches: 5. This CDR3 comprises 16 residues. What was sequenced was PBMCs. This sequence originates from a woman aged 60-75 years with lung cancer. J is TRBJ2-1 and V is TRBV6-1, with 9 nucleotides matching TRBD2. The CDR3, as DNA: TGTGCCAGCAGTGATCGTCGACTAGCGGCCTACAATGAGCAGTTCTTC. It specifies CASSDRRLAAYNEQFF.